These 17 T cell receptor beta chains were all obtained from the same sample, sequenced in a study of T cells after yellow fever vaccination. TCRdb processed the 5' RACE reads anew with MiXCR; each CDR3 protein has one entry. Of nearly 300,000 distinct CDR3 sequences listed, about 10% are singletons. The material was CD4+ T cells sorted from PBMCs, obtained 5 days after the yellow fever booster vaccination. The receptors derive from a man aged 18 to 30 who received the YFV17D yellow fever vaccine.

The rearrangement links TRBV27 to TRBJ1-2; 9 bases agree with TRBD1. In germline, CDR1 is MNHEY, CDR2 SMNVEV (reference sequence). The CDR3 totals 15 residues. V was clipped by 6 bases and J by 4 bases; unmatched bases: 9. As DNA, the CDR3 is TGTGCCAGCAGGGCCCTCGGGACAGGGACCTATGGCTACACCTTC. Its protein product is CASRALGTGTYGYTF.

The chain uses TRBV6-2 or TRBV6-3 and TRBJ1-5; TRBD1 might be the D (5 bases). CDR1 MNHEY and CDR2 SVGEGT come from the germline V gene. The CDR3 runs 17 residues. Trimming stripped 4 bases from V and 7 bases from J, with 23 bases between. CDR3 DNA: TGTGCCAGCAGTTGGAGCCATGGGACGGCTTACGGACAGCCCCAGCATTTT. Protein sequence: CASSWSHGTAYGQPQHF.

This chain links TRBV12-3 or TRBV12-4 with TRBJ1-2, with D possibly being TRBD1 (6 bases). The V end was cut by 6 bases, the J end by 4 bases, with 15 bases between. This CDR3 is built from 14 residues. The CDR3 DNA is TGTGCCAGCAGGCCCACCAGGGGAGGCTATGGCTACACCTTC. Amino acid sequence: CASRPTRGGYGYTF.

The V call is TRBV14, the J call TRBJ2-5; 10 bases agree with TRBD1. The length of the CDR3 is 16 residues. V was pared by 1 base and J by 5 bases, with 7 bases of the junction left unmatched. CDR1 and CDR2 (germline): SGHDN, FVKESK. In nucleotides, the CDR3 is TGTGCCAGCAGCCAAGGCGGGACAGGGGTTTGGGAGACCCAGTACTTC. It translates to CASSQGGTGVWETQYF.

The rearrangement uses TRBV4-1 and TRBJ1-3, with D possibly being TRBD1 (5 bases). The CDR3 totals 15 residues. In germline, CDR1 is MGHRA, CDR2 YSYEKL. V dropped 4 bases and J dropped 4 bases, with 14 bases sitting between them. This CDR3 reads CASSRAGQIGNTIYF. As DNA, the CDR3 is TGCGCCAGCAGCCGGGCGGGGCAGATAGGAAACACCATATATTTT.

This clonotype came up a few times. CDR3 nucleotides: TGTGCCAGCAGCTCGACAGGGTGGAATGAGCAGTTCTTC. Protein product: CASSSTGWNEQFF. The J gene is TRBJ2-1, the V gene TRBV7-9; 7 bases fit TRBD1. Germline CDR1 SEHNR, CDR2 FQNEAQ (reference sequence). V lost 4 bases, J lost 7 bases, and 4 bases stayed unmatched. There are 13 residues in the CDR3.

This chain's CDR3 is CASNRLGGSHQPQHF. The CDR3 coding sequence is TGTGCCAGCAACCGCCTTGGGGGTTCACATCAGCCCCAGCATTTT. The rearrangement uses TRBV6-6 and TRBJ1-5; D is perhaps TRBD1 (5 bases). Trimming removed 7 bases from V and 5 bases from J, with 18 bases in between. Germline loops: CDR1 MNHNY, CDR2 SVGAGI (reference sequence). The CDR3 covers 15 residues.

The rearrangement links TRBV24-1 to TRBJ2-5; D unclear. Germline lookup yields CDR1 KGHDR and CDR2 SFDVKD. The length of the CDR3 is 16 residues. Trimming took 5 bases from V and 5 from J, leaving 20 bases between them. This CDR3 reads CATSARGRILKETQYF. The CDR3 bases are TGTGCCACCAGTGCCCGAGGCCGGATACTGAAGGAGACCCAGTACTTC.

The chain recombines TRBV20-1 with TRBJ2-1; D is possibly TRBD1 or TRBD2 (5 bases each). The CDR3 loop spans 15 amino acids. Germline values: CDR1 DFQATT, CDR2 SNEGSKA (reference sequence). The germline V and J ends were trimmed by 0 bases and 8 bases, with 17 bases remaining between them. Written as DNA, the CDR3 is TGCAGTGCTAGAGACCCCGGGTCCAGAGGGGATGAGCAGTTCTTC. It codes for CSARDPGSRGDEQFF.

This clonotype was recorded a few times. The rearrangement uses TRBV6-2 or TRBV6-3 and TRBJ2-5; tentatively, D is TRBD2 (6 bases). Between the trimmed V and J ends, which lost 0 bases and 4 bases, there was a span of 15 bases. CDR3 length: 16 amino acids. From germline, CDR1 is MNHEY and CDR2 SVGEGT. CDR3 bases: TGTGCCAGCAGTTACTCGGTTCTAGCGACGGGAGAGACCCAGTACTTC. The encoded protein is CASSYSVLATGETQYF.

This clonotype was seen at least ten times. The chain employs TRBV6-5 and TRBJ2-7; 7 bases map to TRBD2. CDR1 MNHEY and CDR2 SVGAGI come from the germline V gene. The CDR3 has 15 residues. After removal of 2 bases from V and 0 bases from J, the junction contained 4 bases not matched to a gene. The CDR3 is CASSYRTGGSYEQYV. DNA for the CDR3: TGTGCCAGCAGTTACCGGACGGGAGGCTCCTACGAGCAGTACGTC.

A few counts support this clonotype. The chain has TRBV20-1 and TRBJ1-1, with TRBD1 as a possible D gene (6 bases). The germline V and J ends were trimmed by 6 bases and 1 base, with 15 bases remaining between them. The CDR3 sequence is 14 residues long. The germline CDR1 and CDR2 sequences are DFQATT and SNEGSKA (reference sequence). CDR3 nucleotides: TGCAGTGCCTTGGACTTCAGGGGGAACACTGAAGCTTTCTTT. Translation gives CSALDFRGNTEAFF.

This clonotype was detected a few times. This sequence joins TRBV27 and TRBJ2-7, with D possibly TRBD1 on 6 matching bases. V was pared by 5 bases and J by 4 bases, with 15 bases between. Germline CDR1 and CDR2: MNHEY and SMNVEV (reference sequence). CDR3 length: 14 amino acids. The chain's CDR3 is CASSPWQGFYEQYV. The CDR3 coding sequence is TGTGCCAGCAGTCCGTGGCAGGGGTTTTACGAGCAGTACGTC.

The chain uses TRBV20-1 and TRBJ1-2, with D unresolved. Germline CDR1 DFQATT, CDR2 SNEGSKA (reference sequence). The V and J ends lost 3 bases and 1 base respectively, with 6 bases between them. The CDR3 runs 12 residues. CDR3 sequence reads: CSARVSNYGYTF. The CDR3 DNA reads TGCAGTGCTAGGGTCAGTAACTATGGCTACACCTTC.

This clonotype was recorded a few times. This CDR3 is CASSESSGTPGGNEQFF. The DNA of the CDR3 is TGCGCCAGCAGTGAGAGCAGTGGGACCCCAGGCGGCAATGAGCAGTTCTTC. The genes are TRBV10-1 and TRBJ2-1, with D perhaps matching TRBD1 or TRBD2 (5 bases each). The CDR3 consists of 17 residues. Trimming removed 2 bases from V and 6 bases from J, with 20 bases in between. CDR1 WNHNN and CDR2 SYGVQD come from the germline V gene (reference sequence).

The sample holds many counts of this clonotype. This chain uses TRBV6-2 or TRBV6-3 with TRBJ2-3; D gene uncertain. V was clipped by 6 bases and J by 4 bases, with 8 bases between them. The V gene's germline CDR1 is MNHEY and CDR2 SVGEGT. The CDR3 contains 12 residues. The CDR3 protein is CASSKEADTQYF. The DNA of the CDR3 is TGTGCCAGCAGCAAAGAAGCAGATACGCAGTATTTT.

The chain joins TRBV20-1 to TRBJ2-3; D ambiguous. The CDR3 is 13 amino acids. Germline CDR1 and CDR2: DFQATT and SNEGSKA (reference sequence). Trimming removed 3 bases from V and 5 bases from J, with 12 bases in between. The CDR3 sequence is CSASELKGDTQYF. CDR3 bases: TGCAGTGCTAGTGAATTGAAGGGAGATACGCAGTATTTT.